This is a list of T cell receptor delta chains from one sample in a study of Vδ1+ human thymocytes. TCRdb called clones from the multiplex PCR reads again using CATT. The sample has around 56,000 delta-chain clones, less than 15% seen once. The sample comprised Vdelta1+ gamma-delta thymocytes from the thymus. The receptors derive from a girl younger than two who had congenital heart surgery. The CDR3 runs from the conserved cysteine through the conserved F or W.

j_call v_call cdr3_aa
TRDJ1 TRDV1 CALGETSLHTDKLIF
TRDJ1 TRDV1 CALGELPLTDKLIF
TRDJ1 TRDV1 CALGEQDPSTGLGNQYTDKLIF
TRDJ1 TRDV1 CALRAVGLPRLGDTSTDKLIF
TRDJ1 TRDV1 CALGELGPTAGATGTDKLIF
TRDJ1 TRDV1 CALGEGGPLYCTDKLIF
TRDJ3 TRDV2 CACGPVSSWDTRQMFF
TRDJ1 TRDV1 CALGERGNTHTDKLIF
TRDJ1 TRDV1 CALGEFSGVLLGDYTDKLIF
TRDJ1 TRDV1 CALGELARGDTVPADHKLIF
TRDJ1 TRDV1 CALGVDYSSAWTGVSLHTDKLIF
TRDJ1 TRDV1 CALGDHWGIPDKLIF
TRDJ1 TRDV1 CALGEPLPPGNLTDKLIF
TRDJ1 TRDV1 CALRDPTSTSPLRGGVPYTDKLIF
TRDJ1 TRDV1 CALGESTPNYWGKDKLIF
TRDJ1 TRDV1 CALGERHGRAPYVITGGKHTDKLIF
TRDJ1 TRDV1 CALGTPGGDGDTVTDKLIF
TRDJ1 TRDV2 CACGPPFTYWGLGYTDKLIF
TRDJ1 TRDV1 CALGELVPSLNWGIQSNKLTADKLIF
TRDJ1 TRDV1 CALGELDLAVGVCTDKLIF
TRDJ1 TRDV1 CALAGGNTDKLIF
TRDJ1 TRDV1 CALRLHRVGDTRGKLIF
TRDJ1 TRDV1 CALGELESLRGGLGGTVWGTDKLIF
TRDJ1 TRDV1 CALGENVHPRLGDHTDKLIF
TRDJ2 TRDV1 CALGVTRNNIPTTYHLLGEKTAQLFF
TRDJ1 TRDV1 CALGGQGGSPSPILGDTLADKLIF
TRDJ1 TRDV1 CALGRIKLIF
TRDJ1 TRDV1 CALGEPNNVLHYEKVRLIF
TRDJ1 TRDV1 CALGVGLPEGDAYDKLIF
TRDJ1 TRDV1 CALGEEDWGRGPDKLIF
TRDJ1 TRDV1 CALGDVSSAGGYPYTDKLIF
TRDJ1 TRDV1 CALGELVVLLLGDRRYRPAYTDKLIF
TRDJ1 TRDV1 CALGRGFPVLGIRMYTDKLIF
TRDJ3 TRDV2 CACDTGGISNRSWDTRQMFF
TRDJ1 TRDV1 CALGYHSFTDKLIF
TRDJ1 TRDV1 CALGLRGLPTTNTDKLIF
TRDJ1 TRDV1 CALGVILGTDKLIF
TRDJ1 TRDV1 CALGESRGMFPDTDKLIF
TRDJ1 TRDV2 CACDTERPAAWDLADKLIF
TRDJ1 TRDV1 CALGKRPSYALRQGDTAEYTDKLIF
TRDJ1 TRDV1 CARSCPDTTGGYPHTDKLIF
TRDJ1 TRDV1 CALGDPIPRGGFGGYVGDKLIF
TRDJ1 TRAV29/DV5 CAASAFGGYDKLIF
TRDJ1 TRDV1 CALGERPAKSGDSGTDKLIF
TRDJ1 TRDV1 CALGERGAFLPGHKLIF
TRDJ1 TRDV1 CAPGESSTLGFTGGYAVYTDKLIF
TRDJ1 TRDV1 CALGERGGYVQKKLIF
TRDJ1 TRDV1 CALGELRRLHTDKLIF
TRDJ1 TRDV1 CALLPRHFRRLRVTDKLIF
TRDJ1 TRDV1 CALGKPSYIRDMVTDKLIF
TRDJ1 TRDV1 CALGVARPSSVTGGYLDADKLIF
TRDJ1 TRDV2 CARDTGLGDTHTDKLIF
TRDJ1 TRDV1 CALGEITDLRSEITDKLIF
TRDJ1 TRDV1 CALGLRIPGALTDKLIF